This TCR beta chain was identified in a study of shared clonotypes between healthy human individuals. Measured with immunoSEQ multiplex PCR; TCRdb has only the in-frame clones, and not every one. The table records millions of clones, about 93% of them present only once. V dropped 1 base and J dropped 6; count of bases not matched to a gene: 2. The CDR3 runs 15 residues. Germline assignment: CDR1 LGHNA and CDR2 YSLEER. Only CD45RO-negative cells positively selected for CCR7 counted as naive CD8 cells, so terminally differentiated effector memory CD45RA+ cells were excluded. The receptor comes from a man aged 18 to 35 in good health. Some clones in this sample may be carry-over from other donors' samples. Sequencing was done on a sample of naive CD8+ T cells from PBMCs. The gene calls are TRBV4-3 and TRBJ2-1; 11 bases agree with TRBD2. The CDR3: CASSQALAGGNEQFF. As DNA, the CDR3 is TGCGCCAGCAGCCAAGCCCTAGCGGGGGGCAATGAGCAGTTCTTC.